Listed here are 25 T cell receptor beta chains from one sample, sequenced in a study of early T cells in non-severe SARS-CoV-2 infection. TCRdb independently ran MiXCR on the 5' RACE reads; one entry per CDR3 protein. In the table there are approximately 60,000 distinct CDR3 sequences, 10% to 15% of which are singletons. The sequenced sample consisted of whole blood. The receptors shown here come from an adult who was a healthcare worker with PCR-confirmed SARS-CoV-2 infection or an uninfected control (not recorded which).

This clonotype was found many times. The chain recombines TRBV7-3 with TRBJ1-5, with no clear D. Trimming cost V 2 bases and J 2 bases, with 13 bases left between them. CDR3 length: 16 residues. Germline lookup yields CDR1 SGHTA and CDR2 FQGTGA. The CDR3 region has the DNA TGTGCCAGCAGCTTATCGGCTTGCGGGGGCAATCAGCCCCAGCATTTT. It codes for CASSLSACGGNQPQHF.

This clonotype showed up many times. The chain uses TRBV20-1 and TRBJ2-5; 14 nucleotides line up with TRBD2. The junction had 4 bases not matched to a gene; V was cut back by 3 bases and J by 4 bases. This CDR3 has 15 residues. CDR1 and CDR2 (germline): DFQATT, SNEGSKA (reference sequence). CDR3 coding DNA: TGCAGTGCTAGTAAGACTAGCGGGAGGGCAGAGACCCAGTACTTC. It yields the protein CSASKTSGRAETQYF.

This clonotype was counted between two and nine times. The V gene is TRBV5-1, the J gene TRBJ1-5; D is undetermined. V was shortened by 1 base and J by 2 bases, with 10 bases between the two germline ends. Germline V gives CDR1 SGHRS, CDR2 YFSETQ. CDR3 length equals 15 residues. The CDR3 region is CASSLSGIGNQPQHF. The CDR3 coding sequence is TGCGCCAGCAGCTTGTCCGGGATAGGCAATCAGCCCCAGCATTTT. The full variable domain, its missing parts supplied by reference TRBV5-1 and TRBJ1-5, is KAGVTQTPRYLIKTRGQQVTLSCSPISGHRSVSWYQQTPGQGLQFLFEYFSETQRNKGNFPGRFSGRQFSNSRSEMNVSTLELGDSALYLCASSLSGIGNQPQHFGDGTRLSIL.

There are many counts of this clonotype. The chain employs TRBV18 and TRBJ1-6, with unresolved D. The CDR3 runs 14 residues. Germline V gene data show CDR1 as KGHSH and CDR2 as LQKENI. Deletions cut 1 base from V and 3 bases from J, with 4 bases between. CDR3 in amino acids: CASSPQSYNSPLHF. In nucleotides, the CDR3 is TGTGCCAGCTCACCACAGAGCTATAATTCACCCCTCCACTTT.

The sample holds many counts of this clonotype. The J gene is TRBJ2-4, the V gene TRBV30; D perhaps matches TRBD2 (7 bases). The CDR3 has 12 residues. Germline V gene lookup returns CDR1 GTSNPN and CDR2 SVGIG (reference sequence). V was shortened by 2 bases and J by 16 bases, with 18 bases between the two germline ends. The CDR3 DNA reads TGTGCCTGGAGTTTCTTAGGGGGGGCGTTTTACTTC. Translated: CAWSFLGGAFYF. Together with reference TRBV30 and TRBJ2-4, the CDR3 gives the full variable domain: SQTIHQWPATLVQPVGSPLSLECTVEGTSNPNLYWYRQAAGRGLQLLFYSVGIGQISSEVPQNLSASRPQDRQFILSSKKLLLSDSGFYLCAWSFLGGAFYFGAGTRLSVL.

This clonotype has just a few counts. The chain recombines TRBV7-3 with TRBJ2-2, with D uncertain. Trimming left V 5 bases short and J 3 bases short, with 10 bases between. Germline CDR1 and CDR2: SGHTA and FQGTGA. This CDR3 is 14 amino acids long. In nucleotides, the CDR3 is TGTGCCAGCAGCGAAGGGTATTACACCGGGGAGCTGTTTTTT. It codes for CASSEGYYTGELFF.

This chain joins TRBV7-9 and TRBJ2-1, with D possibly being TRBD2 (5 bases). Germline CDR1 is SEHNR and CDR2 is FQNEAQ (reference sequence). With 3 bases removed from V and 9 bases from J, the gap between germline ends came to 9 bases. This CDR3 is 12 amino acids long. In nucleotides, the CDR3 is TGTGCCAGCAGCTTGACGGCGGGTGAGCAGTTCTTC. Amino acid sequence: CASSLTAGEQFF.

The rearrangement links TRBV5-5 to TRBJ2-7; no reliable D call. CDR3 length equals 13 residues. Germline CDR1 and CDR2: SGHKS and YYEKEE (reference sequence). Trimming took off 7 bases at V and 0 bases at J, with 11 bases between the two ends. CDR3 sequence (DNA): TGTGCCAGCGCCCCCGCGGACTCCTACGAGCAGTACTTC. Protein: CASAPADSYEQYF.

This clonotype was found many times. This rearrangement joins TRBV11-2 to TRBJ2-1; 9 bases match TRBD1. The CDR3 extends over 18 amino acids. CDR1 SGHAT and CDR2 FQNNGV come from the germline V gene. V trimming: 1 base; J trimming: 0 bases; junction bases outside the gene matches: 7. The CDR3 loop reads CASSLGIGQGSSYNEQFF. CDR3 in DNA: TGTGCCAGCAGCTTAGGGATAGGACAGGGGAGCTCCTACAATGAGCAGTTCTTC.

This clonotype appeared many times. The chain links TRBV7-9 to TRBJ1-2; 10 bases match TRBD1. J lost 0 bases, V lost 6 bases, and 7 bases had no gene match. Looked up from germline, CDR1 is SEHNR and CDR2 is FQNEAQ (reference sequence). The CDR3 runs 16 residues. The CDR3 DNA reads TGTGCCAGCAGGGAGGACAGGGGGAATACTAACTATGGCTACACCTTC. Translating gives CASREDRGNTNYGYTF.

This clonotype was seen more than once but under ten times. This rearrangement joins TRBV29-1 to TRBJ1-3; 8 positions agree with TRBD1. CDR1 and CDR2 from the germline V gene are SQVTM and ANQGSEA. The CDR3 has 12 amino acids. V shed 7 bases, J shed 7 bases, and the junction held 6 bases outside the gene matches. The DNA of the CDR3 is TGCAGCGCGGGACAGGATGCGAACACCATATATTTT. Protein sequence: CSAGQDANTIYF.

The CDR3 loop is CATSREGLNTGELFF. The CDR3, as DNA: TGTGCCACCAGCAGAGAAGGCCTTAACACCGGGGAGCTGTTTTTT. The chain is built from TRBV15 and TRBJ2-2; D remains ambiguous. Germline CDR1 LNHNV, CDR2 YYDKDF (reference sequence). The CDR3 consists of 15 residues. V was cut by 0 bases and J by 2 bases, with 7 bases left in between.

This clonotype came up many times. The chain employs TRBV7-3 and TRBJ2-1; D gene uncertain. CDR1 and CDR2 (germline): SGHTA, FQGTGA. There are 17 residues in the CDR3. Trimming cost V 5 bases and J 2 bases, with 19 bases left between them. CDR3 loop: CASSRTSAYVPYNEQFF. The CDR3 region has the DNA TGTGCCAGCAGCCGTACCTCTGCCTACGTACCCTACAATGAGCAGTTCTTC.

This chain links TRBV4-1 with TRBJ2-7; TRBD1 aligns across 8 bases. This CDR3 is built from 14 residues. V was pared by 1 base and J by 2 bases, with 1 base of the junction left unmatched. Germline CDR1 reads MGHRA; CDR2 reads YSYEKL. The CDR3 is CASSQGTGTYEQYF. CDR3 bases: TGCGCCAGCAGCCAAGGGACAGGGACCTACGAGCAGTACTTC.

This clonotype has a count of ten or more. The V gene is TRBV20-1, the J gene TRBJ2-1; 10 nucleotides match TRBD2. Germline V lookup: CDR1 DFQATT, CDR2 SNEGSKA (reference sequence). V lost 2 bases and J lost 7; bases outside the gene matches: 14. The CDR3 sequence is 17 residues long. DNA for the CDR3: TGCAGTGCTAGAAGTCTAGCGGGGGCCCGAGTCGGTAATGAGCAGTTCTTC. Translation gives CSARSLAGARVGNEQFF.

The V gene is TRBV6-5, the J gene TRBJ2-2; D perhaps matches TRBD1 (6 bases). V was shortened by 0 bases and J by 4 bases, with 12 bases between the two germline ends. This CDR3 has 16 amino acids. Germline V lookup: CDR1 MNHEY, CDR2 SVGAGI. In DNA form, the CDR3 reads TGTGCCAGCAGTTACTCCTACAGGGTCGTCACCGGGGAGCTGTTTTTT. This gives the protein CASSYSYRVVTGELFF.

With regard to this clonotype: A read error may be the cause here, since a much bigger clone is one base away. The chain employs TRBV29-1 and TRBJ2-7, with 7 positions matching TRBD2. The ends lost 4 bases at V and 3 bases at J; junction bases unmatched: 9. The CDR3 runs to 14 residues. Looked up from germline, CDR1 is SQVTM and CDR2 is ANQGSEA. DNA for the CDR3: TGCAGCGTTGTTACTAACGGGAGGCTCTACGAGCAGTACTTC. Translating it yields CSVVTNGRLYEQYF.

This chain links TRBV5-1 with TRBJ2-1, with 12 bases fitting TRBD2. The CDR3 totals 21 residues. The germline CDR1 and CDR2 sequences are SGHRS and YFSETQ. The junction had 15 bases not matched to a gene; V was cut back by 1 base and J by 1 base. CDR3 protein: CASSLSAGQTSGSWSYNEQFF. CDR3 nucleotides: TGCGCCAGCAGCTTGAGTGCAGGGCAGACTAGCGGGAGTTGGTCCTACAATGAGCAGTTCTTC.

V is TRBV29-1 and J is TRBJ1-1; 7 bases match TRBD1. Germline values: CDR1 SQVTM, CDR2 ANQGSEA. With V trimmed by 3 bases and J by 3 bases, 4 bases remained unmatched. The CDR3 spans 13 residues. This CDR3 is CSVDRQGYTEAFF. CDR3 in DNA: TGCAGCGTTGATCGACAGGGCTACACTGAAGCTTTCTTT.

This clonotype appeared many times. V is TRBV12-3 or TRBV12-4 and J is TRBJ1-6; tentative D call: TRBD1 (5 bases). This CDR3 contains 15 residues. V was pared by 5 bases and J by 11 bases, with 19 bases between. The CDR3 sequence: CASSPPGPGIAPLHF. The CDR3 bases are TGTGCCAGCAGTCCCCCGGGACCGGGTATTGCACCCCTCCACTTT.

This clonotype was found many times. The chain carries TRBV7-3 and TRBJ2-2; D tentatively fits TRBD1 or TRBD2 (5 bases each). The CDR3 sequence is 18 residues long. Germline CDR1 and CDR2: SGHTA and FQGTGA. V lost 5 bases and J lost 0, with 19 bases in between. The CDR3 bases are TGTGCCAGCAGCCCTCGTATAGGGACCGGCGCGAACACCGGGGAGCTGTTTTTT. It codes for CASSPRIGTGANTGELFF.

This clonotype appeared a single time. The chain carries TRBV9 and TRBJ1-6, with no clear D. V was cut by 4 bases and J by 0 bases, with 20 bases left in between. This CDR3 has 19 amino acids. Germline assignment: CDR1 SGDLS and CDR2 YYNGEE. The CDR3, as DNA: TGTGCCAGCAGCCCTGAGGCCTTGACGGCCAGCTCCTATAATTCACCCCTCCACTTT. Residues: CASSPEALTASSYNSPLHF.

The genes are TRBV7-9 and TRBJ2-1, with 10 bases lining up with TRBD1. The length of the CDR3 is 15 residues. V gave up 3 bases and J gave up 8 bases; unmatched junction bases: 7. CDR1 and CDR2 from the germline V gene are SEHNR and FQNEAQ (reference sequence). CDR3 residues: CASSFGTGEADEQFF. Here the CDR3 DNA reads TGTGCCAGCAGCTTTGGGACAGGGGAAGCAGATGAGCAGTTCTTC. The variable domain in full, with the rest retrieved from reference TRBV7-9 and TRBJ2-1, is DTGVSQNPRHKITKRGQNVTFRCDPISEHNRLYWYRQTLGQGPEFLTYFQNEAQLEKSRLLSDRFSAERPKGSFSTLEIQRTEQGDSAMYLCASSFGTGEADEQFFGPGTRLTVL.

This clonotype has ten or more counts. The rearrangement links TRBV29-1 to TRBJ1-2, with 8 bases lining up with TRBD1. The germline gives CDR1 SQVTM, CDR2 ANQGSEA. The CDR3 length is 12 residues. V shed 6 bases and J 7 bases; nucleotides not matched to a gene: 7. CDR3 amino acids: CSVSTGDFGYTF. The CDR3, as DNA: TGCAGCGTGTCGACAGGGGACTTTGGCTACACCTTC.

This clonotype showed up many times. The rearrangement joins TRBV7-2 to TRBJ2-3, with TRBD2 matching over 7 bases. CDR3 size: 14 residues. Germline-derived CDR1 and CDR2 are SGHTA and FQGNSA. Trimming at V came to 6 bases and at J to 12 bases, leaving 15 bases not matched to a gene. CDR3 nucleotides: TGTGCCAGCAGTATCAGAGGGGTGCGGGGGTCACAGTATTTT. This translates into CASSIRGVRGSQYF.